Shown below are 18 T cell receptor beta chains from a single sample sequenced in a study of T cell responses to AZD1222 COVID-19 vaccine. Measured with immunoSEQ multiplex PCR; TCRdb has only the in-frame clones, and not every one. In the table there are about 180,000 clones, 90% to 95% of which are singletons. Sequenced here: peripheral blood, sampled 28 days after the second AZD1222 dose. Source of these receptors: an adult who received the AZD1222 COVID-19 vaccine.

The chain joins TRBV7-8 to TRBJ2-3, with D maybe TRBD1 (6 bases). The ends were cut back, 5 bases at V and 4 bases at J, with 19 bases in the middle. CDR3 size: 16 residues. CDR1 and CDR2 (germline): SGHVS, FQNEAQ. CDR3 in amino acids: CASSRPGRGPADTQYF. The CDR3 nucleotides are TGTGCCAGCAGCCGACCCGGCAGGGGACCCGCAGATACGCAGTATTTT.

This CDR3 reads CASSRIPSGSGNTIYF. The CDR3 DNA reads TGCGCCAGCAGCCGCATCCCCTCGGGGTCTGGAAACACCATATATTTT. The chain uses TRBV4-1 and TRBJ1-3; no definite D call. The V gene lost 4 bases and the J gene lost 1 base, with 14 bases spanning the gap. This CDR3 region has 16 residues. Germline CDR1 reads MGHRA; CDR2 reads YSYEKL.

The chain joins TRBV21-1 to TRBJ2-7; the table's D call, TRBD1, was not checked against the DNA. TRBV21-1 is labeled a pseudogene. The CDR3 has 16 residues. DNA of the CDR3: TGTGCCAGCAGCAAAGGGGGACAGGGGGCGTCGTACGAGCAGTACTTC. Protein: CASSKGGQGASYEQYF.

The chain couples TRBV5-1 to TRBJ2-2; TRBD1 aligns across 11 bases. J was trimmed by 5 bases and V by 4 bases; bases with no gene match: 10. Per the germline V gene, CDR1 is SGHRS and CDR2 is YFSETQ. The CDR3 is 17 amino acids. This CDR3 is CASSPTGTGGGTGELFF. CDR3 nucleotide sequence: TGCGCCAGCAGCCCGACCGGGACAGGGGGTGGTACCGGGGAGCTGTTTTTT.

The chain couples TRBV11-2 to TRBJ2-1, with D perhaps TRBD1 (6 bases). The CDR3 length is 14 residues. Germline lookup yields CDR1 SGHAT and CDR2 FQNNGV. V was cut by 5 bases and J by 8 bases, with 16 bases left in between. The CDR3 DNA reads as TGTGCCAGCAGCACCGGGACATCTGCCCATGAGCAGTTCTTC. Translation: CASSTGTSAHEQFF.

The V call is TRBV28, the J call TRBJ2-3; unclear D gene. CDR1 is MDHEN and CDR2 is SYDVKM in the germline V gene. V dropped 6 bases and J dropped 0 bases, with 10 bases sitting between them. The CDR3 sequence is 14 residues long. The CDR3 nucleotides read TGTGCCAGCAGCCTAGGCGTTAGCACAGATACGCAGTATTTT. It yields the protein CASSLGVSTDTQYF. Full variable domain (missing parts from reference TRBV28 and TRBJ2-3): DVKVTQSSRYLVKRTGEKVFLECVQDMDHENMFWYRQDPGLGLRLIYFSYDVKMKEKGDIPEGYSVSREKKERFSLILESASTNQTSMYLCASSLGVSTDTQYFGPGTRLTVL.

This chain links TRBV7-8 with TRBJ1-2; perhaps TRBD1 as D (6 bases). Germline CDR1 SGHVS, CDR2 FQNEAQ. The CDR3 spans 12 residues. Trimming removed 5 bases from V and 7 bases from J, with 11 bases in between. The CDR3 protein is CASSLEGGGYTF. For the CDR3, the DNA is TGTGCCAGCAGCCTCGAAGGGGGTGGCTACACCTTC.

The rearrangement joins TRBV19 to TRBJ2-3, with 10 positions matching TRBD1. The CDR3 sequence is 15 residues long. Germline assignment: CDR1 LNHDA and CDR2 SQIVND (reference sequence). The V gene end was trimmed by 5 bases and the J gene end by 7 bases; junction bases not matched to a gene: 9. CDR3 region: CASSEAGQGMHTQYF. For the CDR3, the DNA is TGTGCCAGTAGTGAAGCGGGACAGGGGATGCATACGCAGTATTTT.

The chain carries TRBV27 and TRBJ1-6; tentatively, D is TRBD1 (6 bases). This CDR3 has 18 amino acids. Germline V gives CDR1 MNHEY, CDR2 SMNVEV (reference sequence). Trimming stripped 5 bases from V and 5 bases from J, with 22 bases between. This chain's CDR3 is CASSRRTAKLNDNSPLHF. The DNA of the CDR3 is TGTGCCAGCAGTCGCCGGACAGCGAAACTTAATGATAATTCACCCCTCCACTTT.

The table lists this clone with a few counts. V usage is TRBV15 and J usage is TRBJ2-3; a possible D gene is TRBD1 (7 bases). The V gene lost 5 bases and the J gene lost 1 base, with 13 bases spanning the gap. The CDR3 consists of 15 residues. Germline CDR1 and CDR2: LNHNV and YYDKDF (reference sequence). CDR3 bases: TGTGCCACCAGCCCTAGCAGGGGGGGCACAGATACGCAGTATTTT. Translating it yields CATSPSRGGTDTQYF.

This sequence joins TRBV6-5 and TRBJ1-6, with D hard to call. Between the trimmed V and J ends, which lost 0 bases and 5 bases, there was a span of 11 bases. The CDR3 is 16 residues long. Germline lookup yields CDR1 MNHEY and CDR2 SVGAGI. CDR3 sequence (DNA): TGTGCCAGCAGTTACTCAGGGTCCCTGCATAATTCACCCCTCCACTTT. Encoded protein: CASSYSGSLHNSPLHF.

CDR3 in DNA: TGTGCCAGCAGTGACTGGGGGGGCTCTGAAGCTTTCTTT. It is translated as CASSDWGGSEAFF. V is TRBV2 and J is TRBJ1-1; perhaps TRBD1 as D (6 bases). CDR3 length equals 13 residues. Trimming cost V 3 bases and J 6 bases, with 11 bases left between them. Per germline, CDR1 SNHLY and CDR2 FYNNEI. Looking up the rest from reference TRBV2 and TRBJ1-1 gives the full variable domain: EPEVTQTPSHQVTQMGQEVILRCVPISNHLYFYWYRQILGQKVEFLVSFYNNEISEKSEIFDDQFSVERPDGSNFTLKIRSTKLEDSAMYFCASSDWGGSEAFFGQGTRLTVV.

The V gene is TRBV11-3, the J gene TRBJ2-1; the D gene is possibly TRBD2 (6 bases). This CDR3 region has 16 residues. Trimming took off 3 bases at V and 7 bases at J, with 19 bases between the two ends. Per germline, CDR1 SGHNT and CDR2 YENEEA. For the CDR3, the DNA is TGTGCCAGCAGCTTTACGGGCAGGGAGGTATGGAATGAGCAGTTCTTC. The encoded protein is CASSFTGREVWNEQFF.

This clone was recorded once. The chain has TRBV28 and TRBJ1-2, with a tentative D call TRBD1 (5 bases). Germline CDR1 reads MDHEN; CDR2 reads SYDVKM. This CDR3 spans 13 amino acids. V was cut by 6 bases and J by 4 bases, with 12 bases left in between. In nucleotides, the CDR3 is TGTGCCAGCAGGCCAGTGGGGGGCTATGGCTACACCTTC. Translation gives CASRPVGGYGYTF.

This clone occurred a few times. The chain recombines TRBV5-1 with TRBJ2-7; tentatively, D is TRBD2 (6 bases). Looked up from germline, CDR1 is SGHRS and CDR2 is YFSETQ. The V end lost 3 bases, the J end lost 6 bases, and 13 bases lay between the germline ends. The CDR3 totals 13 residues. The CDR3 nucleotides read TGCGCCAGCAGCTCAGGACTACTAAGCGAGCAGTACTTC. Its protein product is CASSSGLLSEQYF.

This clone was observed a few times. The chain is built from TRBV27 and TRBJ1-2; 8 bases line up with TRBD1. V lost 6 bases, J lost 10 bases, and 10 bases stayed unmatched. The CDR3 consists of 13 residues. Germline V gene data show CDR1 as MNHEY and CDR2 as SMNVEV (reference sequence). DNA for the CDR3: TGTGCCAGCAGCTTCCGGGACAGGAACTACTACACCTTC. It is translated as CASSFRDRNYYTF.

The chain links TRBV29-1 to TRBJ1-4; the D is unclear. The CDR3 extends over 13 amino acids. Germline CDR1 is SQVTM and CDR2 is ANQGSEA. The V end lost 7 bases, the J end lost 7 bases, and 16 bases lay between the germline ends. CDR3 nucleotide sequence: TGCAGCGGCTCTGTCGCGCGGGGTGAAAAACTGTTTTTT. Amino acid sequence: CSGSVARGEKLFF.

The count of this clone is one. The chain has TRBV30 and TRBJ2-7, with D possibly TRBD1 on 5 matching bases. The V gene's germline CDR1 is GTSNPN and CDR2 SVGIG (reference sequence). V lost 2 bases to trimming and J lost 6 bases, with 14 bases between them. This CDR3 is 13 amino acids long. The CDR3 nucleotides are TGTGCCTGGAGTAAGGGGAATTCTCGCGAGCAGTACTTC. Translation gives CAWSKGNSREQYF.